Sequencing of this T cell receptor beta chain was carried out in a study of T cells in Graves' hyperthyroidism and ophthalmopathy. About the study: Peripheral blood was acquired at first diagnosis, ahead of any therapy whatsoever.

Using RNA transcripts as the source, TCR beta CDR3 regions were amplified. In the first-round RT-PCR of the TCR CDR3, the HTBI primer set was used. TCRdb re-called the multiplex PCR reads through MiXCR, storing one row per CDR3 protein. This sample has some 550,000 distinct CDR3 sequences, with about a sixth found just once. This clonotype was picked up many times. Its antigen is undetermined. Germline CDR1 is SGHVS and CDR2 is FQNEAQ. The CDR3 sequence is 16 residues long. The V gene lost 5 bases and the J gene lost 7 bases, with 21 bases spanning the gap. General observations from the study: A model of 13 V-J pairs discriminated ophthalmopathy from stable hyperthyroidism.

Inclusion characteristics of ophthalmopathy patients comprised a Clinical Activity Score of at least 3, a NOSPECS grade of at least 4, and duration under 3 months. A 10 ml volume of fresh peripheral blood provided the PBMCs. The chain combines TRBV7-8 with TRBJ2-1; D gene ambiguous. This TCR was sampled from a woman in her thirties or forties with Graves' ophthalmopathy. Input material: blood. The CDR3 spells CASSVTNSRSRNEQFF. CDR3 DNA: TGTGCCAGCAGCGTAACAAACAGTCGGTCTAGAAATGAGCAGTTCTTC.